These 18 T cell receptor beta chains originate from one sample sequenced in a study of blood T cell repertoires in COVID-19 (dated by TCRdb to 2019 to 2021). Library preparation employed the immunoSEQ multiplex PCR assay. TCRdb obtained this table from immuneACCESS and retained in-frame rearrangements with V and J assigned. These tables miss some clones; where compared with another copy, unresolved V genes account for less than half of the shortfall, and the remainder is unexplained. For this sample there are approximately 220,000 clones; about 88% appear just once. The ten largest make up approximately 4% of the sample. The sequencing input was PBMCs or T cells enriched from blood (not recorded which). Every receptor here comes from a woman in her 30s who had been exposed to COVID-19.

The sample holds a few counts of this clone. The chain couples TRBV6-5 to TRBJ1-2, with a tentative D call TRBD1 (5 bases). This CDR3 spans 13 amino acids. Germline V CDR1 and CDR2: MNHEY, SVGAGI. The V and J ends lost 6 bases and 8 bases respectively, with 16 bases between them. The CDR3 DNA follows: TGTGCCAGCAGGGACCCGACAGATTTAGGCTACACCTTC. Protein sequence: CASRDPTDLGYTF.

The CDR3 region is CASSLPGSTKTQYF. The CDR3 DNA sequence: TGTGCCAGCAGCCTCCCCGGGTCTACCAAGACCCAGTACTTC. The rearrangement links TRBV7-2 to TRBJ2-5; D gene uncertain. V shed 5 bases and J shed 6 bases, with 16 bases lying between them. CDR1 is SGHTA and CDR2 is FQGNSA in the germline V gene. This CDR3 region has 14 residues.

This chain joins TRBV30 and TRBJ1-1; TRBD1 matches 12 bases. This CDR3 has 17 residues. Per germline, CDR1 GTSNPN and CDR2 SVGIG (reference sequence). V lost 3 bases, J lost 7 bases, and 15 bases stayed unmatched. CDR3 coding DNA: TGTGCCTGGAGCATCCAAGGGGGGACAGGGGGCGGTAGTGAAGCTTTCTTT. The encoded protein is CAWSIQGGTGGGSEAFF.

V is TRBV2 and J is TRBJ1-6; D gene uncertain. V was cut by 4 bases and J by 6 bases, with 19 bases left in between. The CDR3 extends over 17 amino acids. The V gene's germline CDR1 is SNHLY and CDR2 FYNNEI. The DNA for the CDR3 is TGTGCCAGCAGTGGGCGGGTGAGTGGGCCGAGTAATTCACCCCTCCACTTT. It codes for CASSGRVSGPSNSPLHF.

J is TRBJ2-2 and V is TRBV14; possibly TRBD1 for D (5 bases). The CDR3 spans 14 residues. Germline-derived CDR1 and CDR2 are SGHDN and FVKESK. V was trimmed by 1 base and J by 5 bases, leaving 8 bases between them. CDR3 sequence (DNA): TGTGCCAGCAGCCAAGTAGCAGGGACCGGGGAGCTGTTTTTT. Residues: CASSQVAGTGELFF.

The CDR3 sequence: CASIKTGAPLYGYTF. CDR3 DNA: TGTGCCAGCATCAAAACAGGGGCGCCCCTCTATGGCTACACCTTC. The V and J genes are TRBV11-2 and TRBJ1-2; 7 nucleotides match TRBD1. The CDR3 consists of 15 residues. The ends lost 7 bases at V and 4 bases at J; junction bases unmatched: 12. Germline assignment: CDR1 SGHAT and CDR2 FQNNGV.

The chain couples TRBV18 to TRBJ2-6; D is possibly TRBD2 (5 bases). CDR3 length: 19 residues. Looked up from germline, CDR1 is KGHSH and CDR2 is LQKENI. V lost 0 bases, J lost 0 bases, and 15 bases lay in between. The CDR3 bases are TGTGCCAGCTCACCACCGCGGCAGGACTTGAGCTCTGGGGCCAACGTCCTGACTTTC. This sequence encodes CASSPPRQDLSSGANVLTF. The entire variable domain, with the rest obtained from reference TRBV18 and TRBJ2-6, is as follows: NAGVMQNPRHLVRRRGQEARLRCSPMKGHSHVYWYRQLPEEGLKFMVYLQKENIIDESGMPKERFSAEFPKEGPSILRIQQVVRGDSAAYFCASSPPRQDLSSGANVLTFGAGSRLTVL.

The chain links TRBV2 to TRBJ1-3; D gene ambiguous. Germline loops: CDR1 SNHLY, CDR2 FYNNEI. V dropped 10 bases and J dropped 4 bases, with 20 bases sitting between them. The CDR3 has 15 amino acids. The DNA for the CDR3 is TGTGCCACGGGGATGCATCTCCCCCAGGGAAACACCATATATTTT. It translates to CATGMHLPQGNTIYF.

The count of this clone is one. The chain employs TRBV11-2 and TRBJ1-1, with D possibly TRBD1 on 5 matching bases. This CDR3 has 16 residues. Germline V gives CDR1 SGHAT, CDR2 FQNNGV. V dropped 1 base and J dropped 2 bases, with 14 bases sitting between them. CDR3: CASSLVSRARNTEAFF. The CDR3 region has the DNA TGTGCCAGCAGCTTAGTTAGCAGGGCGAGAAACACTGAAGCTTTCTTT.

This clone has only a few counts. The chain is built from TRBV30 and TRBJ1-6; TRBD1 matches 10 bases. The trim removed 2 bases at V and 10 bases at J, leaving 5 bases unmatched. This CDR3 is 14 amino acids long. The V gene's germline CDR1 is GTSNPN and CDR2 SVGIG (reference sequence). The CDR3 protein is CAWSLTGGSSPLHF. For the CDR3, the DNA is TGTGCCTGGAGTCTGACAGGGGGCTCGTCACCCCTCCACTTT.

The chain recombines TRBV5-1 with TRBJ1-1; no reliable D call. The V end lost 7 bases, the J end lost 0 bases, and 13 bases lay between the germline ends. CDR1 and CDR2 from the germline V gene are SGHRS and YFSETQ. CDR3 length equals 14 residues. CDR3 sequence: CASALLGVNTEAFF. CDR3 bases: TGCGCCAGCGCCCTCCTCGGGGTGAACACTGAAGCTTTCTTT.

The V call is TRBV11-3, the J call TRBJ1-1; D not resolved. The CDR3 contains 13 residues. Germline loops: CDR1 SGHNT, CDR2 YENEEA. V lost 5 bases and J lost 6, with 13 bases in between. As DNA, the CDR3 is TGTGCCAGCAGCCCGGGTGGGAGGGCTGAAGCTTTCTTT. It encodes CASSPGGRAEAFF. Variable domain in full (rest from reference TRBV11-3 and TRBJ1-1): EAGVVQSPRYKIIEKKQPVAFWCNPISGHNTLYWYLQNLGQGPELLIRYENEEAVDDSQLPKDRFSAERLKGVDSTLKIQPAELGDSAVYLCASSPGGRAEAFFGQGTRLTVV.

The V and J genes are TRBV11-2 and TRBJ1-4, with a weak D call TRBD1 (5 bases). The germline V gene has CDR1 SGHAT and CDR2 FQNNGV. CDR3 length: 15 residues. Trimming left V 1 base short and J 4 bases short, with 10 bases between. The DNA for the CDR3 is TGTGCCAGCAGCTTAGGACAGTTAAATAATGAAAAACTGTTTTTT. It codes for CASSLGQLNNEKLFF.

The chain couples TRBV15 to TRBJ2-3; perhaps TRBD1 as D (6 bases). CDR1 LNHNV and CDR2 YYDKDF come from the germline V gene (reference sequence). V lost 0 bases and J lost 2, with 9 bases in between. The CDR3 is 15 residues long. For the CDR3, the DNA is TGTGCCACCAGCAGAGATACAGGGAACACAGATACGCAGTATTTT. As protein: CATSRDTGNTDTQYF.

This clone appeared a single time. The chain has TRBV3-1 (or the pseudogene TRBV3-2) and TRBJ1-2; the D gene is possibly TRBD1 (6 bases). Germline assignment: CDR1 LGHDT and CDR2 YNNKEL (reference sequence). The V gene lost 4 bases and the J gene lost 5 bases, with 11 bases spanning the gap. This CDR3 is 13 amino acids long. CDR3 DNA sequence: TGTGCCAGCAGCCCATCGCAGGGGTATGGCTACACCTTC. Amino acids: CASSPSQGYGYTF.

The chain is built from TRBV30 and TRBJ1-6; D perhaps matches TRBD1 (6 bases). The V end lost 6 bases, the J end lost 10 bases, and 22 bases lay between the germline ends. The CDR3 loop spans 15 amino acids. The germline gives CDR1 GTSNPN, CDR2 SVGIG (reference sequence). CDR3 in amino acids: CACRTREGGSSPLHF. In nucleotides, the CDR3 is TGTGCCTGCCGGACCCGAGAAGGGGGTAGCTCACCCCTCCACTTT.

The V call is TRBV7-9, the J call TRBJ1-1; D might be TRBD1 (6 bases). Germline CDR1 reads SEHNR; CDR2 reads FQNEAQ (reference sequence). With 5 bases removed from V and 11 bases from J, the gap between germline ends came to 15 bases. The CDR3 consists of 12 residues. For the CDR3, the DNA is TGTGCCAGCAGCCCGGACAGTGCAACCGCTTTCTTT. This gives the protein CASSPDSATAFF.

This chain uses TRBV4-2 with TRBJ2-1, with TRBD2 matching 7 bases. CDR1 and CDR2 from the germline V gene are LGHNA and YNFKEQ. This CDR3 has 15 residues. V shed 6 bases, J shed 0 bases, and the junction held 5 bases outside the gene matches. This CDR3 reads CASSWRGNSYNEQFF. The CDR3 region has the DNA TGTGCCAGCAGTTGGCGGGGGAACTCCTACAATGAGCAGTTCTTC.